These 9 T cell receptor beta chains share one sample of origin, sequenced in a study of post-analysis software for immune sequencing data. Overall study results and limits: In patients, five or six TRBV segments were more frequent than in controls, with TRBV5-6, TRBV5-1 and TRBV20-1 among them.

These receptors are not linked to any known antigen. Presence of unique molecular identifiers characterized the TCR beta cDNA libraries. One entry per CDR3 protein results from TCRdb running MiXCR on the PCR reads. The sample lists some 370,000 distinct CDR3 sequences, roughly 35% occurring once. Sequenced input: blood. The receptors come from a girl aged 10 to 17 with multiple sclerosis.

This sequence joins TRBV6-1 and TRBJ2-1; 10 nucleotides line up with TRBD2. CDR1 is MNHNS and CDR2 is SASEGT in the germline V gene. Trimming cost V 8 bases and J 4 bases; bases outside gene matches: 5. The CDR3 runs 14 residues. DNA of the CDR3: TGTGCCAGCCCCACTAGCGGGGAGTACAATGAGCAGTTCTTC. Translated: CASPTSGEYNEQFF.

To note about this clonotype: A read error may explain this, as a much larger clone is one base away. The chain carries TRBV4-3 and TRBJ2-5; 7 bases map to TRBD2. The junction had 13 bases not matched to a gene; V was cut back by 1 base and J by 11 bases. CDR3 length: 15 residues. Germline V gives CDR1 LGHNA, CDR2 YSLEER. The CDR3 DNA sequence: TGCGCCAGCAGCCAAGCGGGGGGTTCCTACAATGAGCAGTACTTC. Its translation: CASSQAGGSYNEQYF.

The chain recombines TRBV2 with TRBJ1-5; 7 nucleotides align to TRBD1. V was clipped by 8 bases and J by 1 base; unmatched bases: 5. Germline V gene sequence: CDR1 SNHLY, CDR2 FYNNEI. The CDR3 has 14 amino acids. The CDR3 protein is CASAPDRSNQPQHF. The CDR3 nucleotides read TGTGCCAGCGCTCCGGACAGGAGCAATCAGCCCCAGCATTTT.

This clonotype came up a few times. The rearrangement uses TRBV10-3 and TRBJ1-1; D might be TRBD1 (6 bases). CDR1 is ENHRY, CDR2 SYGVKD, per germline. V lost 6 bases to trimming and J lost 4 bases, with 15 bases between them. The CDR3 consists of 14 residues. The chain's CDR3 is CAISHREMGTEAFF. DNA of the CDR3: TGTGCCATCAGCCACAGGGAGATGGGCACTGAAGCTTTCTTT.

V and J are TRBV4-3 and TRBJ2-7, with D maybe TRBD1 (6 bases). Germline V gives CDR1 LGHNA, CDR2 YSLEER. V lost 1 base and J lost 4, with 14 bases in between. The CDR3 is 15 amino acids. The CDR3 DNA is TGCGCCAGCAGCCAAGGGAGAACAGGGACATACGAGCAGTACTTC. This gives the protein CASSQGRTGTYEQYF.

This clonotype has just a few counts. This CDR3 is CASSSPIYTVGDYGYTF. The DNA for the CDR3 is TGCGCCAGCAGCTCCCCCATATACACGGTCGGGGACTATGGCTACACCTTC. This chain links TRBV5-1 with TRBJ1-2; D gene uncertain. Trimming removed 3 bases from V and 3 bases from J, with 21 bases in between. Germline V gene lookup returns CDR1 SGHRS and CDR2 YFSETQ. This CDR3 contains 17 residues.

The V and J genes are TRBV6-2 or TRBV6-3 and TRBJ2-5; D gene ambiguous. V was shortened by 5 bases and J by 7 bases, with 14 bases between the two germline ends. CDR1 is MNHEY, CDR2 SVGEGT, per germline. This CDR3 is 13 amino acids long. The CDR3 reads CASSPRQVGTQYF. The DNA of the CDR3 is TGTGCCAGCAGTCCCCGCCAGGTGGGGACCCAGTACTTC.

The rearrangement joins TRBV25-1 to TRBJ1-1, with no clear D. The CDR3 is 11 residues long. The ends were cut back, 7 bases at V and 8 bases at J, with 11 bases in the middle. The V gene's germline CDR1 is MGHDK and CDR2 SYGVNS. CDR3: CASTQSEEAFF. DNA of the CDR3: TGTGCCAGCACCCAATCCGAGGAAGCTTTCTTT.

V is TRBV20-1 and J is TRBJ2-1, with 7 bases aligning to TRBD1. V trimming: 7 bases; J trimming: 4 bases; junction bases outside the gene matches: 4. CDR1 is DFQATT, CDR2 SNEGSKA, per germline (reference sequence). The CDR3 sequence is 12 residues long. This CDR3 reads CSVPTGYNEQFF. CDR3 in DNA: TGCAGTGTCCCGACAGGGTACAATGAGCAGTTCTTC.